The present T cell receptor beta chain was sequenced within a study of identifying expanded T cells in peripheral blood. TCRdb keeps only in-frame clones here, not all; method: immunoSEQ multiplex PCR. Among about 91,000 clones, 88% were seen once, and the ten largest hold around 4%. The CDR3 length is 16 residues. The V and J ends lost 1 base and 4 bases respectively, with 17 bases between them. Per the germline V gene, CDR1 is PRHDT and CDR2 is FYEKMQ (reference sequence). The receptor comes from a person aged 18-70 years in good health. The V gene is TRBV13, the J gene TRBJ2-7; the D gene is possibly TRBD1 (9 bases). Material: blood. The DNA of the CDR3 is TGTGCCAGCAGCTTAGTAGCGGGGACAGGGATATACGAGCAGTACTTC. This gives the protein CASSLVAGTGIYEQYF.